The entry below gives a single TCR beta chain sequence along with its context. Its antigen is as yet unknown. CDR1 and CDR2 from the germline V gene are LNHDA and SQIVND (reference sequence). V shed 5 bases and J shed 2 bases, with 13 bases lying between them. The CDR3 extends over 14 amino acids. Some clones are missing from TCRdb's copy, which holds only in-frame ones; the method was immunoSEQ multiplex PCR. The repertoire holds approximately 70,000 clones, over 85% seen once, with approximately 0.2% in the top ten. These data come from a study of CD4 T cells in relation to SARS-CoV-2 and coronaviruses. Before the COVID-19 pandemic, during about 2011-2019, CD4+ T cells were taken from unexposed donors. General study points: No donor gave both pre-pandemic and post-infection samples. Roughly 65% of donors had memory CD4+ clonotypes crossrecognizing SARS-CoV-2 and common cold coronavirus spike.

The rearrangement links TRBV19 to TRBJ2-7, with D unclear. Sequenced material: naive CD4+ T cells from PBMCs. The subset: naive CD4+ T cells isolated by negative enrichment. The TCR was taken from a human donor in good health. CDR3 DNA: TGTGCCAGTAGTCTATCCAGATCGGCCTACGAGCAGTACTTC. Residues: CASSLSRSAYEQYF.